This is a list of T cell receptor beta chains from one sample in a study of early T cells in non-severe SARS-CoV-2 infection. TCRdb re-derived calls from the 5' RACE reads in MiXCR, one entry per CDR3 protein. Here the sample spans about 45,000 distinct CDR3 sequences, under 14% being singletons. The source material was whole blood. Every receptor here comes from an adult who was a healthcare worker with PCR-confirmed SARS-CoV-2 infection or an uninfected control (not recorded which). The CDR3 runs from the conserved cysteine through the conserved F or W. The D gene is left open where the match is weak. The size entry is marked missing in some rows and otherwise reads once, few, many or a size class.

CDR3 protein	CDR3 DNA	clone size	J gene	V gene	D gene
CASKKSGGQGRNQPQHF	TGTGCCAGCAAAAAAAGCGGGGGACAGGGACGCAATCAGCCCCAGCATTTT	many	TRBJ1-5	TRBV28	TRBD1
CASTSLPKGEQYF	TGTGCCAGCACCTCTCTCCCTAAGGGCGAGCAGTACTTC	.	TRBJ2-7	TRBV6-2/TRBV6-3	.
CASSLNPGPSTDTQYF	TGTGCCAGCAGCTTAAACCCGGGACCCAGCACAGATACGCAGTATTTT	many	TRBJ2-3	TRBV7-3	.
CASSRTGRMNSPLHF	TGTGCCAGCAGCCGGACAGGTAGAATGAATTCACCCCTCCACTTT	many	TRBJ1-6	TRBV7-2	TRBD1
CASSSQGYEQYF	TGTGCCAGCAGCTCACAGGGATACGAGCAGTACTTC	.	TRBJ2-7	TRBV7-9	.
CASSLEYEQYF	TGCGCCAGCAGCTTGGAATACGAGCAGTACTTC	many	TRBJ2-7	TRBV5-1	.
CSVGGGTSLLEQFF	TGCAGCGTGGGCGGCGGGACTAGCTTACTTGAGCAGTTCTTC	.	TRBJ2-1	TRBV29-1	TRBD2
CAISDGGSYEQYF	TGTGCCATCAGTGACGGCGGGAGCTACGAGCAGTACTTC	many	TRBJ2-7	TRBV10-3	TRBD2
CASSLGVTQETQYF	TGTGCCAGCAGCTTAGGAGTTACCCAAGAGACCCAGTACTTC	few	TRBJ2-5	TRBV7-2	.
CASSYSRTGAQNTEAFF	TGTGCCAGCAGTTACTCCCGGACAGGGGCCCAGAACACTGAAGCTTTCTTT	many	TRBJ1-1	TRBV6-2/TRBV6-3	TRBD1
CASSYSTTSGPTDTQYF	TGTGCCAGCAGTTACTCGACTACTAGCGGACCCACAGATACGCAGTATTTT	many	TRBJ2-3	TRBV6-2/TRBV6-3	TRBD2
CASSPTQMRHEQYF	TGTGCCAGCAGCCCGACACAGATGCGGCACGAGCAGTACTTC	many	TRBJ2-7	TRBV7-9	.
CASSLPLGGRASETQYF	TGTGCCAGCAGTTTACCCCTCGGCGGGAGGGCCTCAGAGACCCAGTACTTC	many	TRBJ2-5	TRBV28	TRBD2
CASWSGRGSYNEQFF	TGCGCCAGCTGGAGCGGGAGGGGTTCCTACAATGAGCAGTTCTTC	many	TRBJ2-1	TRBV5-1	TRBD2
CASSQDWALSSYEQYF	TGCGCCAGCAGCCAAGATTGGGCCCTAAGCTCCTACGAGCAGTACTTC	few	TRBJ2-7	TRBV4-3	.
CASSPPSGRGEQYF	TGTGCCAGCAGTCCCCCCAGCGGGAGGGGCGAGCAGTACTTC	.	TRBJ2-7	TRBV25-1	TRBD2
CASSLYGSGTDTQYF	TGTGCCAGCAGTTTATACGGGAGTGGCACAGATACGCAGTATTTT	.	TRBJ2-3	TRBV27	.
CASSNPGLYYEQYF	TGCGCCAGCAGCAACCCGGGACTCTACTACGAGCAGTACTTC	few	TRBJ2-7	TRBV5-1	.
CAIGTGVYEQYF	TGTGCCATCGGGACAGGGGTCTACGAGCAGTACTTC	.	TRBJ2-7	TRBV10-3	TRBD1
CSVVRGLEGYTF	TGCAGCGTTGTCAGGGGGCTAGAGGGCTACACCTTC	many	TRBJ1-2	TRBV29-1	TRBD1